The rows below give T cell receptor beta chains drawn from one sample of a study of CD8 T cells in ankylosing spondylitis. TCRdb fed the 5' RACE reads into MiXCR, producing one record per CDR3 protein. This table holds approximately 100,000 distinct CDR3 sequences, less than 25% found once. The specimen sequenced was synovial fluid, either unsorted or a sorted T cell fraction (not recorded which). The receptors derive from a male donor with ankylosing spondylitis. The CDR3 runs from the conserved cysteine through the conserved F or W. Fields, in order: V gene, clone size, CDR3 protein. Size is omitted from some rows. Given values are once, few, many or a class for expanded clones.

>TRBV4-2|NA
CASSHTGTGGAEGNQPQHF
>TRBV27|few
CASSYRDQNEQFF
>TRBV3-1|few
CASSLGLADLAGELFF
>TRBV6-5|few
CASSLLDGAPRNTEAFF
>TRBV3-1|NA
CASSQGGTGRGETQYF
>TRBV20-1|NA
CSALGRQETQYF
>TRBV12-3/TRBV12-4|few
CATRGWGFTEAFF
>TRBV4-1|few
CASSQLSGGNEQFF
>TRBV28|NA
CASSELLAPYEQYF
>TRBV18|NA
CASSPPGGTDYNEQFF
>TRBV19|NA
CASSMWPGGPNQPQHF
>TRBV10-3|many
CAISDPSGTGAYNEQFF
>TRBV20-1|NA
CSAILTSGIGNEQFF
>TRBV14|NA
CASSFHRDMNTEAFF
>TRBV11-2|NA
CASSLWFSGTGNEQFF
>TRBV4-1|few
CASSPTAFLNTEAFF
>TRBV20-1|NA
CSARPQGAGDGYTF
>TRBV3-1|many
CASSQETVNSPLHF
>TRBV5-1|NA
CASSSGGLAGGVTDTQYF
>TRBV5-1|many
CASSQTDLGVYF
>TRBV29-1|NA
CSAPLGETQYF
>TRBV20-1|once
CSARDQVLAKNIQYF
>TRBV2|many
CASTPTGTMYGYTF
>TRBV14|few
CASSRAGVDTGELFF
>TRBV5-5|NA
CASSSGPWGFEQYF
>TRBV24-1|few
CATQGSSYNSPLHF
>TRBV6-5|many
CASSYTGREAFF
>TRBV14|few
CASSQAISGAEAFF
>TRBV3-1|once
CASSQTMGRTDTQYF
>TRBV18|NA
CASSPGQRSTDTQYF
>TRBV7-8|few
CASSEDTALNYGYTF
>TRBV7-8|NA
CASSSRAWVFDEQFF
>TRBV20-1|NA
CSARSQAGGGYTF
>TRBV7-9|NA
CASSLFSTVSGNTIYF
>TRBV2|NA
CASTLLEGSYNEQFF
>TRBV15|NA
CATNPSRQRYEKLFF
>TRBV15|NA
CATSRDGGVWQPQHF
>TRBV20-1|few
CSAREGSFYEQYF
>TRBV2|few
CASSHDRNNEQFF
>TRBV7-2|few
CASSLTSGSLHEQFF
>TRBV9|NA
CASSVVQAGPRDTQYF
>TRBV4-1|many
CASSLGLALSSGANVLTF
>TRBV9|few
CASSAEVVAGELFF
>TRBV3-1|NA
CASSQTTLSEQYF
>TRBV4-1|once
CASSQEAVIQGNTEAFF
>TRBV12-3/TRBV12-4|many
CASTYTENTEAFF
>TRBV20-1|NA
CSAIQAQRENYNEQFF
>TRBV20-1|NA
CSAYGGAYNEQFF
>TRBV30|NA
CAWSTQGDGANVLTF
>TRBV6-4|few
CASSERQGGGYTF
>TRBV12-3/TRBV12-4|NA
CASSLPGVGNNEQFF
>TRBV11-1|few
CASSLATAGGLTYNEQFF
>TRBV29-1|many
CSVYGRGADTQYF
>TRBV7-6|NA
CASSPQTSGSSYEQYF
>TRBV29-1|NA
CSVPRTGLAGSTGELFF
>TRBV5-1|few
CASSLSRGQETQYF